Included here is one TCR beta chain sequence, with context. As processed by the authors: Amplified reference gene primers provided the basis for estimating nucleated cell counts. TCRdb keeps only in-frame clones here, not all; method: immunoSEQ multiplex PCR. V and J calls and clone size are those listed in that table; D and trimming were worked out from the DNA. Of fewer than 300,000 clones in the sample, approximately 85% were seen once. V gave up 5 bases and J gave up 5 bases, with 10 bases separating them. This CDR3 is 13 amino acids long. Germline V gene data show CDR1 as SGHAT and CDR2 as FQDESV (reference sequence). Patients from Seattle were sampled longitudinally, starting during active infection. This sample stems from a study of blood T cell repertoires in COVID-19. The overall study: Samples of COVID-19 (acute and convalescent) were obtained from the United States, Italy and Spain. From T cells, B-cell-depleted T cells, or PBMCs came the material, which was cDNA or gDNA.

Sequencing was performed on peripheral blood. The chain carries TRBV11-1 and TRBJ1-5; no firm D call. This receptor was obtained from a human donor with COVID-19, enrolled during active disease. The donor label of this sample is uncertain. This CDR3 reads CASSPNADQPQHF. The CDR3 DNA reads as TGTGCCAGCAGCCCTAACGCCGATCAGCCCCAGCATTTT.